This TCR beta chain was found in a study of a mutant IDH1 vaccine in newly diagnosed glioma. Time point reported: week 23, last vaccination. Vaccination comprised doses that each held 300 ug of mutant IDH1 20-mer peptide, plus topical imiquimod. In regard to this clone: Antigen specificity is unknown.

Data came from immunoSEQ multiplex PCR; TCRdb stores just in-frame clones and leaves some out. The data hold 50,000 to 65,000 clones, with more than 75% observed a single time. Sequenced here: PBMCs, sampled from a glioma patient whose treatment included an IDH1 peptide vaccine. This receptor was identified in a man in his forties with glioma.

This CDR3 is CAISATSGSQPQHF. The CDR3 DNA sequence: TGTGCCATCAGTGCTACGTCAGGGTCCCAGCCCCAGCATTTT. The chain is built from TRBV10-3 and TRBJ1-5, with D possibly being TRBD1 (5 bases). In germline, CDR1 is ENHRY, CDR2 SYGVKD. V lost 4 bases, J lost 7 bases, and 14 bases lay in between. This CDR3 contains 14 residues.